One T cell receptor (beta chain) is described in this entry. Authors' processing steps: Estimated nucleated cell counts came from reference gene primer amplification. Profiled with immunoSEQ multiplex PCR; TCRdb holds only in-frame clones, not every one. That table is the source of V, J and clone size, and D and trimming were worked out from the DNA. Of 43,000 or so clones in the sample, approximately 90% are singletons; the top ten hold more than 5.5%. This sample is drawn from a study of blood T cell repertoires in COVID-19. Whole-study context: Samples representing acute and convalescent COVID-19 were sourced from the United States, Italy and Spain.

The receptor was isolated from a human donor in a cohort sampled during active COVID-19. Material: peripheral blood.

The chain's CDR3 is CASSTGNSLTGELFF. CDR3 bases: TGTGCCAGCAGTACCGGGAACAGCCTTACCGGGGAGCTGTTTTTT. V is TRBV6-2 or TRBV6-3 and J is TRBJ2-2, with TRBD2 as a possible D gene (5 bases). CDR1 and CDR2 from the germline V gene are MNHEY and SVGEGT. CDR3 length: 15 amino acids. V was trimmed by 5 bases and J by 5 bases, leaving 15 bases between them.